This T cell receptor beta chain appears in the sequencing data of a study of identical twins. This clonotype was observed a handful of times. Its antigen is not known. V was pared by 2 bases and J by 2 bases, with 8 bases between. The germline gives CDR1 ENHRY, CDR2 SYGVKD. The CDR3 runs to 14 residues. cDNA molecules carried unique molecular identifiers, and template switching added a universal primer site. A single record per CDR3 protein comes from TCRdb applying MiXCR to the 5' RACE reads. The sample carries 350,000 to 450,000 distinct CDR3 sequences, under 20% recorded once. General study results and limits: Alpha sequences out of frame and shared by twins had excess low generation probability. Recombination models fit unrelated individuals' TCR alpha sharing but underestimated twins'.

The clonotype was recovered from a man in his fifties in good health. Input material: naive T cells sorted from blood. V is TRBV10-3 and J is TRBJ2-3; the D is unclear. The CDR3 region has the DNA TGTGCCATCAGTGAGGGCAGGAACACAGATACGCAGTATTTT. Translated: CAISEGRNTDTQYF.